The next 30 T cell receptor beta chains were all read from a single sample in a study of blood T cell repertoires in COVID-19. Assay: immunoSEQ multiplex PCR; the TCRdb copy retains only in-frame clones and omits some. The table includes around 170,000 clones, almost 85% detected once. The sample consisted of peripheral blood. The receptors shown here come from a man between 18 and 35 years old with active or convalescent COVID-19.

The V gene is TRBV7-3, the J gene TRBJ2-2; 7 bases agree with TRBD2. The CDR3 has 13 amino acids. Germline loops: CDR1 SGHTA, CDR2 FQGTGA. V was pared by 4 bases and J by 5 bases, with 1 base of the junction left unmatched. The CDR3 here is CASSSGGTGELFF. In nucleotides, the CDR3 is TGTGCCAGCAGCTCCGGGGGGACCGGGGAGCTGTTTTTT. Filled out from reference TRBV7-3 and TRBJ2-2, the complete variable domain reads GAGVSQTPSNKVTEKGKYVELRCDPISGHTALYWYRQSLGQGPEFLIYFQGTGAADDSGLPNDRFFAVRPEGSVSTLKIQRTERGDSAVYLCASSSGGTGELFFGEGSRLTVL.

V usage is TRBV19 and J usage is TRBJ1-2; TRBD1 agrees at 10 bases. The V segment lost 0 bases and the J segment 7 bases; nucleotides outside the gene matches: 8. This CDR3 has 16 residues. Germline V gives CDR1 LNHDA, CDR2 SQIVND (reference sequence). The CDR3 coding sequence is TGTGCCAGTAGTATAGAAGGGACGGACAGGGGGTCTGGCTACACCTTC. It encodes CASSIEGTDRGSGYTF.

The chain is built from TRBV6-9 and TRBJ2-6, with D hard to call. V dropped 3 bases and J dropped 1 base, with 22 bases sitting between them. The CDR3 sequence is 20 residues long. Germline-derived CDR1 and CDR2 are MNHGY and SVAAGI. The CDR3 DNA sequence: TGTGCCAGCAGTTACCTATACCAGGCTACAGATCGATCTGGGGCCAACGTCCTGACTTTC. It encodes CASSYLYQATDRSGANVLTF.

The genes are TRBV4-2 and TRBJ2-7; possible D gene TRBD2, 6 bases. CDR3 length: 15 amino acids. Trimming shortened V by 4 bases and J by 7 bases, and 20 bases separated the two germline ends. The germline CDR1 and CDR2 sequences are LGHNA and YNFKEQ. The chain's CDR3 is CASSPGLAGFREQYF. The CDR3 nucleotides read TGTGCCAGCAGCCCTGGACTTGCGGGATTTAGGGAGCAGTACTTC.

The chain joins TRBV7-9 to TRBJ1-4; 9 nucleotides line up with TRBD1. Germline lookup yields CDR1 SEHNR and CDR2 FQNEAQ (reference sequence). V was pared by 4 bases and J by 5 bases, with 5 bases of the junction left unmatched. This CDR3 comprises 15 residues. Here the CDR3 DNA reads TGTGCCAGCAGCTCCCTCGGGACAGGGAATGAAAAACTGTTTTTT. Residues: CASSSLGTGNEKLFF.

The chain joins TRBV11-2 to TRBJ1-1, with D maybe TRBD1 (5 bases). Trimming left V 4 bases short and J 5 bases short, with 11 bases between. The germline V gene encodes CDR1 SGHAT and CDR2 FQNNGV. The CDR3 totals 13 residues. The CDR3 is CASSYSRGTEAFF. The CDR3 region has the DNA TGTGCCAGCAGCTACTCTCGGGGGACTGAAGCTTTCTTT. Together with reference TRBV11-2 and TRBJ1-1, the CDR3 gives the full variable domain: EAGVAQSPRYKIIEKRQSVAFWCNPISGHATLYWYQQILGQGPKLLIQFQNNGVVDDSQLPKDRFSAERLKGVDSTLKIQPAKLEDSAVYLCASSYSRGTEAFFGQGTRLTVV.

This clone showed up just once. V is TRBV15 and J is TRBJ2-7, with D possibly being TRBD2 (6 bases). The V and J ends lost 0 bases and 2 bases respectively, with 11 bases between them. The CDR3 extends over 15 amino acids. CDR1 is LNHNV and CDR2 is YYDKDF in the germline V gene (reference sequence). The CDR3 here is CATSRDWAGTYEQYF. The CDR3 DNA is TGTGCCACCAGCAGAGATTGGGCGGGAACCTACGAGCAGTACTTC.

A single count supports this clone. CDR3 in amino acids: CAWSSPRTSGWTNTGELFF. In DNA form, the CDR3 reads TGTGCCTGGAGTTCTCCACGGACTAGCGGGTGGACGAACACCGGGGAGCTGTTTTTT. This rearrangement joins TRBV30 to TRBJ2-2, with 11 nucleotides matching TRBD2. Germline lookup yields CDR1 GTSNPN and CDR2 SVGIG (reference sequence). The length of the CDR3 is 19 residues. With 2 bases clipped from V and 0 bases from J, the junction kept 11 bases outside the gene matches.

The rearrangement joins TRBV15 to TRBJ2-3, with TRBD2 as a possible D gene (6 bases). This CDR3 comprises 13 residues. Germline CDR1 LNHNV, CDR2 YYDKDF (reference sequence). V dropped 8 bases and J dropped 7 bases, with 16 bases sitting between them. CDR3 DNA sequence: TGTGCCACCTTAAATTCCGGGACTTATACGCAGTATTTT. It translates to CATLNSGTYTQYF. The full variable domain, its missing parts supplied by reference TRBV15 and TRBJ2-3, is DAMVIQNPRYQVTQFGKPVTLSCSQTLNHNVMYWYQQKSSQAPKLLFHYYDKDFNNEADTPDNFQSRRPNTSFCFLDIRSPGLGDTAMYLCATLNSGTYTQYFGPGTRLTVL.

The chain recombines TRBV29-1 with TRBJ1-2; D ambiguous. CDR1 and CDR2 (germline): SQVTM, ANQGSEA. The CDR3 consists of 14 residues. V lost 5 bases, J lost 4 bases, and 17 bases lay in between. The CDR3 protein is CSVPPLREGYGYTF. In nucleotides, the CDR3 is TGCAGCGTTCCCCCGCTGCGTGAGGGCTATGGCTACACCTTC.

The chain employs TRBV2 and TRBJ2-5; D is uncertain. V lost 8 bases, J lost 2 bases, and 12 bases lay in between. In germline, CDR1 is SNHLY, CDR2 FYNNEI. The CDR3 is 13 amino acids. CDR3 bases: TGTGCCAGCGTCGTGGCAGAACAAGAGACCCAGTACTTC. Translation gives CASVVAEQETQYF.

This clone was seen only a few times. The chain recombines TRBV6-5 with TRBJ1-4, with TRBD1 matching 9 bases. V shed 2 bases, J shed 11 bases, and the junction held 9 bases outside the gene matches. Per germline, CDR1 MNHEY and CDR2 SVGAGI. The CDR3 loop spans 15 amino acids. The CDR3 DNA reads TGTGCCAGCAGTTACCAAGGACAGGGGAGGTCTAAACTGTTTTTT. This sequence encodes CASSYQGQGRSKLFF.

V and J are TRBV4-2 and TRBJ1-5; D gene ambiguous. CDR3 length: 13 residues. V was clipped by 2 bases and J by 6 bases, with 8 bases between them. CDR1 LGHNA and CDR2 YNFKEQ come from the germline V gene. This chain's CDR3 is CASSQPEGQPQHF. As DNA, the CDR3 is TGTGCCAGCAGCCAACCGGAGGGTCAGCCCCAGCATTTT.

This chain joins TRBV15 and TRBJ2-5; the D is unclear. Trimming left V 7 bases short and J 0 bases short, with 12 bases between. Germline CDR1 is LNHNV and CDR2 is YYDKDF (reference sequence). This CDR3 is 14 amino acids long. The CDR3 region is CATKERANQETQYF. The CDR3 DNA is TGTGCCACCAAGGAGCGAGCTAACCAAGAGACCCAGTACTTC. The whole variable domain, filled in from reference TRBV15 and TRBJ2-5, reads DAMVIQNPRYQVTQFGKPVTLSCSQTLNHNVMYWYQQKSSQAPKLLFHYYDKDFNNEADTPDNFQSRRPNTSFCFLDIRSPGLGDTAMYLCATKERANQETQYFGPGTRLLVL.

This chain links TRBV28 with TRBJ2-3; D unresolved. The CDR3 is 14 residues long. Per germline, CDR1 MDHEN and CDR2 SYDVKM. Trimming left V 5 bases short and J 0 bases short, with 9 bases between. CDR3 nucleotides: TGTGCCAGCAGTGCCGGGTGGAGCACAGATACGCAGTATTTT. Protein product: CASSAGWSTDTQYF.

This clone was seen just once. V and J are TRBV7-8 and TRBJ1-1; D gene unclear. Germline loops: CDR1 SGHVS, CDR2 FQNEAQ. Trimming removed 8 bases at V and 1 base at J, with 11 bases between. The CDR3 has 13 residues. The CDR3 sequence: CASRRNPNTEAFF. The CDR3 coding sequence is TGTGCCAGCCGGCGGAACCCGAACACTGAAGCTTTCTTT.

The sample holds one count of this clone. The J gene is TRBJ2-1, the V gene TRBV30; tentatively, D is TRBD1 (6 bases). V was cut by 7 bases and J by 0 bases, with 10 bases left in between. The CDR3 spans 13 residues. CDR1 is GTSNPN and CDR2 is SVGIG in the germline V gene (reference sequence). This CDR3 reads CASQGSSYNEQFF. The CDR3 DNA reads TGTGCCTCCCAGGGGAGCTCCTACAATGAGCAGTTCTTC.

V and J are TRBV5-1 and TRBJ2-3, with TRBD2 identical over 9 bases. V trimming: 0 bases; J trimming: 5 bases; junction bases outside the gene matches: 7. Germline CDR1 and CDR2: SGHRS and YFSETQ. There are 16 residues in the CDR3. CDR3 in amino acids: CASSLAQRGVKDTQYF. Written as DNA, the CDR3 is TGCGCCAGCAGCTTGGCCCAGCGGGGGGTAAAAGATACGCAGTATTTT.

This clone was observed once. This chain uses TRBV29-1 with TRBJ2-3; 11 bases align to TRBD2. The V gene's germline CDR1 is SQVTM and CDR2 ANQGSEA. The V and J ends lost 8 bases and 4 bases, in that order; junction bases with no gene match: 8. The CDR3 covers 14 residues. The CDR3: CSIWTSGRSDTQYF. The CDR3 DNA follows: TGCAGCATATGGACTAGCGGGCGCTCAGATACGCAGTATTTT.

This clone was recorded only once. The chain employs TRBV9 and TRBJ2-7; a possible D gene is TRBD1 (6 bases). V shed 0 bases and J shed 2 bases, with 9 bases lying between them. The CDR3 spans 14 residues. Germline CDR1 and CDR2: SGDLS and YYNGEE. In DNA, the CDR3 is TGTGCCAGCAGCGTAGAGGGGGATACCTACGAGCAGTACTTC. Its translation is CASSVEGDTYEQYF.

This clone was counted once. V and J are TRBV19 and TRBJ2-2, with 8 positions matching TRBD1. After removal of 3 bases from V and 5 bases from J, the junction contained 8 bases not matched to a gene. This CDR3 comprises 16 residues. CDR1 is LNHDA, CDR2 SQIVND, per germline (reference sequence). The CDR3 coding sequence is TGTGCCAGTAGTATGAGGACAGGGTCGGGAACCGGGGAGCTGTTTTTT. Translation: CASSMRTGSGTGELFF.

The chain is built from TRBV5-6 and TRBJ2-2, with TRBD1 identical over 9 bases. The V segment lost 4 bases and the J segment 6 bases; nucleotides outside the gene matches: 7. This CDR3 is built from 15 residues. CDR1 SGHDT and CDR2 YYEEEE come from the germline V gene. The CDR3 spells CASSGGTGIAGELFF. As DNA, the CDR3 is TGTGCCAGCAGCGGGGGGACAGGGATAGCCGGGGAGCTGTTTTTT. Full variable domain (remainder filled in from reference TRBV5-6 and TRBJ2-2): DAGVTQSPTHLIKTRGQQVTLRCSPKSGHDTVSWYQQALGQGPQFIFQYYEEEERQRGNFPDRFSGHQFPNYSSELNVNALLLGDSALYLCASSGGTGIAGELFFGEGSRLTVL.

This sequence joins TRBV7-9 and TRBJ1-4; D is uncertain. Germline V CDR1 and CDR2: SEHNR, FQNEAQ (reference sequence). The V end lost 1 base, the J end lost 3 bases, and 9 bases lay between the germline ends. The CDR3 spans 15 residues. The CDR3 nucleotides are TGTGCCAGCAGCTTAGGAGGACTGTCTAATGAAAAACTGTTTTTT. Translating gives CASSLGGLSNEKLFF.

The V and J genes are TRBV9 and TRBJ2-1; tentative D call: TRBD2 (5 bases). The V gene's germline CDR1 is SGDLS and CDR2 YYNGEE. The CDR3 consists of 15 residues. Trimming took off 1 base at V and 5 bases at J, with 13 bases between the two ends. In DNA, the CDR3 is TGTGCCAGCAGCGTACGCCAAGAGGGCGACAATGAGCAGTTCTTC. Its translation: CASSVRQEGDNEQFF. Supplemented by reference TRBV9 and TRBJ2-1, the full variable domain reads DSGVTQTPKHLITATGQRVTLRCSPRSGDLSVYWYQQSLDQGLQFLIQYYNGEERAKGNILERFSAQQFPDLHSELNLSSLELGDSALYFCASSVRQEGDNEQFFGPGTRLTVL.

This chain uses TRBV5-1 with TRBJ1-2; a weak D match, TRBD1 (6 bases). CDR1 is SGHRS and CDR2 is YFSETQ in the germline V gene. Trimming took off 4 bases at V and 0 bases at J, with 13 bases between the two ends. The CDR3 extends over 15 amino acids. In nucleotides, the CDR3 is TGCGCCAGCAGCCCACAGGGACGATCTAACTATGGCTACACCTTC. Its protein product is CASSPQGRSNYGYTF.

The V call is TRBV14, the J call TRBJ1-2; D not resolved. V shed 1 base and J shed 6 bases, with 12 bases lying between them. This CDR3 is built from 14 residues. Germline CDR1 reads SGHDN; CDR2 reads FVKESK. CDR3 in amino acids: CASSQASSINGYTF. CDR3 in DNA: TGTGCCAGCAGCCAAGCAAGTAGCATCAATGGCTACACCTTC.

The chain has TRBV5-1 and TRBJ2-2, with 8 bases identical to TRBD2. Germline V CDR1 and CDR2: SGHRS, YFSETQ. The CDR3 spans 16 residues. V trimming: 4 bases; J trimming: 5 bases; junction bases outside the gene matches: 10. As DNA, the CDR3 is TGCGCCAGCAGCCCCTACGCGGGGGGCGAAACCGGGGAGCTGTTTTTT. This gives the protein CASSPYAGGETGELFF.

The chain links TRBV6-2 or TRBV6-3 to TRBJ1-1; TRBD1 matches at 11 bases. Germline V CDR1 and CDR2: MNHEY, SVGEGT. The V and J ends lost 0 bases and 1 base, in that order; junction bases with no gene match: 7. The CDR3 sequence is 18 residues long. In DNA form, the CDR3 reads TGTGCCAGCAGTTACTCGATTGGACAGGGGGCTCCGAACACTGAAGCTTTCTTT. Amino acid sequence: CASSYSIGQGAPNTEAFF.

The CDR3, as DNA: TGTGCCAGCAGTTCTCGGGACAGAAAATACGAGCAGTACTTC. Its translation is CASSSRDRKYEQYF. The chain is built from TRBV27 and TRBJ2-7, with 7 bases aligning to TRBD1. V dropped 4 bases and J dropped 4; count of bases not matched to a gene: 7. In germline, CDR1 is MNHEY, CDR2 SMNVEV (reference sequence). This CDR3 has 14 residues.

This chain uses TRBV18 with TRBJ1-4; D possibly corresponds to TRBD1 (5 bases). Trimming removed 3 bases at V and 6 bases at J, with 8 bases between. The CDR3 spans 13 residues. CDR1 and CDR2 (germline): KGHSH, LQKENI. DNA for the CDR3: TGTGCCAGCTCACCCCCAGGGCATGAAAAACTGTTTTTT. This encodes CASSPPGHEKLFF.